Below, 20 T cell receptor beta chains from the same sample are listed, as sequenced in a study of blood T cells in healthy people across ages. Alongside a J-beta primer mix, a sample-barcoded 5' primer served in a second PCR lasting about 6 to 11 cycles. Using its own MiXCR run on the 5' RACE reads, TCRdb lists one record per CDR3 protein. The sample includes about 620,000 distinct CDR3 sequences, roughly half of them seen just once. Sequenced material: blood. These receptors came from a woman of 80 years or more in good health.

In its sample, this clonotype was seen many times. The chain links TRBV12-3 or TRBV12-4 to TRBJ2-5; possible D gene TRBD1, 6 bases. Trimming took off 3 bases at V and 6 bases at J, with 11 bases between the two ends. This CDR3 contains 13 residues. CDR3 nucleotide sequence: TGTGCCAGCAGTTTCGCAGGGGCCAAGACCCAGTACTTC. It encodes CASSFAGAKTQYF.

The rearrangement links TRBV11-1 to TRBJ1-6; D is perhaps TRBD1 (6 bases). V was pared by 4 bases and J by 7 bases, with 8 bases between. The length of the CDR3 is 13 residues. The germline V gene encodes CDR1 SGHAT and CDR2 FQDESV (reference sequence). CDR3 sequence (DNA): TGTGCCAGCAGCTCGAGGGGGAATTCACCCCTCCACTTT. This translates into CASSSRGNSPLHF.

Of note for this clonotype: This may be a read error, as it is one base from a much larger clone. The chain links TRBV28 to TRBJ2-7, with 8 bases aligning to TRBD1. The germline V gene encodes CDR1 MDHEN and CDR2 SYDVKM. The CDR3 is 13 amino acids. Trimming cost V 8 bases and J 2 bases; bases outside gene matches: 5. The CDR3 DNA reads TGTGCCAGCGGACCAGGGGGCCCCTACGAGCAGTACTTC. This gives the protein CASGPGGPYEQYF.

About this clonotype: A much larger clone sits a single nucleotide away, making a read error possible. V and J are TRBV2 and TRBJ2-1, with TRBD1 identical over 9 bases. Germline values: CDR1 SNHLY, CDR2 FYNNEI. This CDR3 has 13 residues. The CDR3 loop is CARRLGQGTVLFF. As DNA, the CDR3 is TGTGCCCGCAGACTTGGACAGGGGACGGTACTGTTCTTC.

This chain uses TRBV20-1 with TRBJ2-7, with TRBD1 matching over 7 bases. V trimming: 0 bases; J trimming: 5 bases; junction bases outside the gene matches: 10. This CDR3 is 15 amino acids long. In germline, CDR1 is DFQATT, CDR2 SNEGSKA (reference sequence). The CDR3 loop reads CSARDLRTGSHEQYF. In DNA, the CDR3 is TGCAGTGCTAGAGATCTGAGGACAGGTTCGCACGAGCAGTACTTC.

This clonotype was seen repeatedly, ten times or more. This chain links TRBV12-3 or TRBV12-4 with TRBJ1-5; TRBD1 agrees at 7 bases. The V and J ends lost 5 bases and 5 bases, in that order; junction bases with no gene match: 9. The CDR3 loop spans 15 amino acids. DNA for the CDR3: TGTGCCAGCAGTCGATCAGGGACAGTGGATCAGCCCCAGCATTTT. This gives the protein CASSRSGTVDQPQHF.

The V and J genes are TRBV20-1 and TRBJ1-4; 10 bases are shared with TRBD1. This CDR3 spans 16 amino acids. Trimming at V came to 6 bases and at J to 8 bases, leaving 15 bases not matched to a gene. CDR1 and CDR2 (germline): DFQATT, SNEGSKA (reference sequence). The CDR3 is CSARPGTGDLVEKLFF. The DNA of the CDR3 is TGCAGTGCCAGACCCGGGACAGGGGATCTAGTGGAAAAACTGTTTTTT.

V is TRBV15 and J is TRBJ2-7; 8 nucleotides align to TRBD2. The germline gives CDR1 LNHNV, CDR2 YYDKDF (reference sequence). CDR3 size: 18 residues. V lost 1 base and J lost 0; bases outside the gene matches: 11. The CDR3 nucleotides are TGTGCCACCAGCAGAGCTGCCGCGGGGGGCCTCTCCTCCTACGAGCAGTACTTC. Protein: CATSRAAAGGLSSYEQYF.

This clonotype was seen ten or more times. The rearrangement links TRBV3-1 to TRBJ2-1; 7 nucleotides agree with TRBD1. The CDR3 is made up of 18 amino acids. Germline V gene data show CDR1 as LGHDT and CDR2 as YNNKEL (reference sequence). The V and J ends lost 4 bases and 6 bases, in that order; junction bases with no gene match: 18. CDR3 residues: CASSRVPTGMSLTNEQFF. In DNA form, the CDR3 reads TGTGCCAGCAGCCGCGTCCCGACAGGGATGTCGTTAACCAATGAGCAGTTCTTC.

This clonotype was counted at least ten times. This chain uses TRBV7-2 with TRBJ2-4; D perhaps matches TRBD1 (5 bases). The CDR3 extends over 14 amino acids. Looked up from germline, CDR1 is SGHTA and CDR2 is FQGNSA. Trimming took off 6 bases at V and 4 bases at J, with 13 bases between the two ends. The CDR3 region is CASSPGIGKNIQYF. CDR3 in DNA: TGTGCCAGCAGTCCAGGGATAGGGAAAAACATTCAGTACTTC.

The chain carries TRBV29-1 and TRBJ2-5, with TRBD1 matching 10 bases. Gene TRBJ2-7 matches the end of the DNA better, so the J call may be wrong. Germline CDR1 is SQVTM and CDR2 is ANQGSEA. The CDR3 runs 15 residues. The CDR3 DNA reads as TGCAGCGTTGAAGGCCCCGGGACAGGGGCCTACGAGCAGTACTTC. Its translation is CSVEGPGTGAYEQYF.

The chain carries TRBV12-3 or TRBV12-4 and TRBJ1-3; D perhaps matches TRBD1 (5 bases). V lost 3 bases and J 9 bases, leaving 15 bases between the germline ends. CDR3 length: 14 amino acids. The CDR3 loop reads CASSFQGTGGTIYF. The CDR3 bases are TGTGCCAGCAGTTTTCAAGGGACTGGTGGCACCATATATTTT.

About this clonotype itself: This may stem from a read error, because a much larger clone lies one nucleotide away. The chain joins TRBV20-1 to TRBJ2-2; the D gene is possibly TRBD2 (6 bases). The CDR3 sequence is 13 residues long. In germline, CDR1 is DFQATT, CDR2 SNEGSKA (reference sequence). The CDR3 is CGGLLGNTGGLFF. For the CDR3, the DNA is TGCGGCGGACTCCTGGGGAACACCGGGGGGCTGTTTTTT.

V is TRBV6-2 or TRBV6-3 and J is TRBJ2-7, with 7 bases aligning to TRBD2. The CDR3 has 16 residues. Germline CDR1 and CDR2: MNHEY and SVGEGT. Germline trimming cut 0 bases from V and 3 bases from J; bases unmatched to any gene: 8. The CDR3 DNA sequence: TGTGCCAGCAGTTACTCGGTGGCTAGCGGCTACTACGAGCAGTACTTC. Its protein is CASSYSVASGYYEQYF.

The chain joins TRBV6-6 to TRBJ1-1; weak D call: TRBD1 (6 bases). Germline V gene lookup returns CDR1 MNHNY and CDR2 SVGAGI (reference sequence). V was cut by 6 bases and J by 1 base, with 15 bases left in between. The CDR3 consists of 15 residues. CDR3 amino acids: CASSPRQASNTEAFF. The CDR3 coding sequence is TGTGCCAGCAGCCCTAGACAGGCCTCGAACACTGAAGCTTTCTTT.

Concerning this clonotype: A much larger clone is a single base away; this may be a read error. The chain employs TRBV13 and TRBJ2-7; possibly TRBD1 or TRBD2 for D (5 bases each). Germline V CDR1 and CDR2: PRHDT, FYEKMQ (reference sequence). This CDR3 has 15 residues. DNA for the CDR3: TGTGTCAGCAGCTTAGGCCGGATGCAGGGACGAGAGCAGTACTTC. Residues: CVSSLGRMQGREQYF. Looking up the rest from reference TRBV13 and TRBJ2-7 gives the full variable domain: AAGVIQSPRHLIKEKRETATLKCYPIPRHDTVYWYQQGPGQDPQFLISFYEKMQSDKGSIPDRFSAQQFSDYHSELNMSSLELGDSALYFCVSSLGRMQGREQYFGPGTRLTVT.

This clonotype showed up many times. The rearrangement joins TRBV28 to TRBJ2-7; weak D call: TRBD2 (5 bases). The germline V gene has CDR1 MDHEN and CDR2 SYDVKM. The V gene lost 3 bases and the J gene lost 1 base, with 22 bases spanning the gap. The CDR3 length is 18 residues. The CDR3 bases are TGTGCCAGCAGTTTTGTATTTAATTGGTCTAGCACTTCCTACGAGCAGTACTTC. Translation: CASSFVFNWSSTSYEQYF.

The chain carries TRBV13 and TRBJ1-2; D is undetermined. The V gene lost 2 bases and the J gene lost 4 bases, with 17 bases spanning the gap. The CDR3 runs to 16 residues. Germline V CDR1 and CDR2: PRHDT, FYEKMQ (reference sequence). CDR3 nucleotide sequence: TGTGCCAGCAGCTTATTTCAGGAAACGGGGATCTATGGCTACACCTTC. This translates into CASSLFQETGIYGYTF.

This chain joins TRBV5-1 and TRBJ2-4, with 8 bases identical to TRBD2. The J call may be in error: the DNA end matches TRBJ2-7 better. This CDR3 spans 15 amino acids. Germline CDR1 reads SGHRS; CDR2 reads YFSETQ. CDR3 in amino acids: CASSLTTSVTYEQYF. DNA for the CDR3: TGCGCCAGCAGCTTGACGACTAGCGTCACCTACGAGCAGTACTTC.

The V gene is TRBV6-1, the J gene TRBJ1-5, with no clear D. The CDR3 is 11 residues long. CDR1 MNHNS and CDR2 SASEGT come from the germline V gene. V was cut by 7 bases and J by 3 bases, with 4 bases left in between. The CDR3 DNA sequence: TGTGCCAGCAATAACAATCAGCCCCAGCATTTT. Encoded protein: CASNNNQPQHF.